This TCR beta chain appears in the sequencing data of a study of vaccination and CD4 T cells after COVID-19. An Oncomine TCR Beta short-read assay was used to sequence the DNA from cultured CD4+ T cells. TCRdb re-derived calls from the PCR reads in MiXCR, one entry per CDR3 protein. The table lists 5,000 to 7,500 distinct CDR3 sequences, roughly 29% of them singletons. The germline V and J ends were trimmed by 5 bases and 4 bases, with 12 bases remaining between them. This CDR3 comprises 14 residues. The germline CDR1 and CDR2 sequences are SEHNR and FQNEAQ (reference sequence). The treatment is: 10-day PBMC culture with coronavirus spike peptide pools or control peptides (ViraFEST assay). Gathered ahead of the COVID-19 pandemic (2011-2018) were the CD4+ T cells of the unexposed donor. As for this clonotype: Its antigen is not known.

The TCR originated in a human donor in good health. This chain connects TRBV7-9 to TRBJ1-5; TRBD1 is a possible D gene (6 bases). The sample comprised CD4+ T cells from blood, cultured in vitro. Written as DNA, the CDR3 is TGTGCCAGCAGCCAAAGGGGGGGGAATCAGCCCCAGCATTTT. It encodes CASSQRGGNQPQHF.